Listed below are T cell receptor beta chains from one sample, sequenced in a study of blood T cell repertoires in COVID-19. The data were produced by immunoSEQ multiplex PCR, yet TCRdb's version contains in-frame clones alone and is incomplete. The table shows 220,000 or so clones, with approximately 86% occurring only once. Sequenced input: PBMCs or T cells enriched from blood (not recorded which). These receptors were taken from a woman in her 50s with acute COVID-19. CDR3s include the opening cysteine and the closing phenylalanine or tryptophan. The order of the fields is V gene, J gene, CDR3 protein.

V: TRBV18
J: TRBJ1-6
CDR3: CASSRRTGAALLNSPLHF

V: TRBV18
J: TRBJ2-5
CDR3: CASSPPPGFETQYF

V: TRBV28
J: TRBJ1-2
CDR3: CASSWVSGGGLGYTF

V: TRBV23-1
J: TRBJ2-5
CDR3: CASSRGGQETQYF

V: TRBV14
J: TRBJ1-2
CDR3: CASSPRGGDGYTF

V: TRBV5-4
J: TRBJ1-1
CDR3: CASSSDQGGNTEAFF

V: TRBV10-3
J: TRBJ2-7
CDR3: CAISRTGGPYEQYF

V: TRBV21-1
J: TRBJ1-1
CDR3: CASSHSGGPLNTEAFF

V: TRBV6-5
J: TRBJ2-2
CDR3: CASRRTGVGTGELFF

V: TRBV18
J: TRBJ2-2
CDR3: CAGLGTGADTGELFF

V: TRBV12-3/TRBV12-4
J: TRBJ1-5
CDR3: CASSFPGPQHF

V: TRBV30
J: TRBJ1-3
CDR3: CAWSGTVGNTIYF

V: TRBV7-2
J: TRBJ1-2
CDR3: CASSIMDRGLKTF

V: TRBV5-1
J: TRBJ1-1
CDR3: CASYGQDPMNTEAFF

V: TRBV5-1
J: TRBJ2-3
CDR3: CASSSGQGAYTQYF

V: TRBV2
J: TRBJ2-5
CDR3: CASTRGLAGEETQYF

V: TRBV27
J: TRBJ1-1
CDR3: CASSLVGGNTEAFF

V: TRBV3-1/TRBV3-2
J: TRBJ1-1
CDR3: CASSQGRGSNTEAFF

V: TRBV7-2
J: TRBJ1-6
CDR3: CASSLEGGRGNSPLHF

V: TRBV6-5
J: TRBJ1-1
CDR3: CASKRSQTMNTEAFF

V: TRBV27
J: TRBJ2-7
CDR3: CASLGYSGRVSEQYF

V: TRBV9
J: TRBJ1-5
CDR3: CASSGGGGQVNQPQHF

V: TRBV7-9
J: TRBJ2-3
CDR3: CASSLVGGLAEGRDTQYF

V: TRBV19
J: TRBJ1-3
CDR3: CASNRQGTGNTIYF

V: TRBV27
J: TRBJ2-3
CDR3: CASSLGAGYSTDTQYF

V: TRBV5-1
J: TRBJ2-5
CDR3: CASSPGGVTQYF

V: TRBV5-6
J: TRBJ1-2
CDR3: CASSLAGGGSYGYTF

V: TRBV7-2
J: TRBJ2-7
CDR3: CASSFGASGRAYEQYF

V: TRBV5-4
J: TRBJ1-6
CDR3: CASSLSDSPLHF

V: TRBV4-3
J: TRBJ1-5
CDR3: CASSQDGDLSQPQHF

V: TRBV9
J: TRBJ2-1
CDR3: CASSVGFRNEQFF

V: TRBV7-2
J: TRBJ2-7
CDR3: CASSLKDRGGLSYEQYF

V: TRBV18
J: TRBJ2-5
CDR3: CASSSQGGEETQYF

V: TRBV28
J: TRBJ2-2
CDR3: CASTWTSGELFF

V: TRBV12-3/TRBV12-4
J: TRBJ2-2
CDR3: CASSIGGTGELFF

V: TRBV18
J: TRBJ1-1
CDR3: CASSPFGQENTEAFF

V: TRBV7-9
J: TRBJ1-2
CDR3: CASSTGAGGSPYGYTF

V: TRBV5-4
J: TRBJ2-7
CDR3: CASSSGGTYEQYF

V: TRBV4-3
J: TRBJ2-3
CDR3: CASSRKLAGGSTDTQYF

V: TRBV4-1
J: TRBJ2-3
CDR3: CASSQSSGSPDTQYF

V: TRBV5-1
J: TRBJ2-3
CDR3: CASSLRGSTDTQYF

V: TRBV24-1
J: TRBJ2-1
CDR3: CATSDLRTLDEQFF

V: TRBV3-1/TRBV3-2
J: TRBJ2-1
CDR3: CASSRGLNGQFF

V: TRBV2
J: TRBJ2-2
CDR3: CASSAEGSNTGELFF

V: TRBV6-2/TRBV6-3
J: TRBJ1-2
CDR3: CASSRQGIQYGYTF